Below are 10 T cell receptor beta chains sequenced from a single sample in a study of blood T cell repertoires in COVID-19. The method was immunoSEQ multiplex PCR; TCRdb's version includes in-frame clones alone and lacks a portion of them. In the table there are about 230,000 clones, over 75% of which are singletons. The sequenced sample was peripheral blood. The receptors originated from a man between 50 and 59 years old with COVID-19, enrolled during active disease.

J is TRBJ2-3 and V is TRBV5-1; the match to TRBD2 covers 7 bases. Looked up from germline, CDR1 is SGHRS and CDR2 is YFSETQ. The CDR3 spans 16 residues. V lost 0 bases to trimming and J lost 2 bases; unmatched junction nucleotides: 6. The CDR3 bases are TGCGCCAGCAGCTTGGGGCTAGCGGCCGACACAGATACGCAGTATTTT. It yields the protein CASSLGLAADTDTQYF. The full variable domain, completed using reference TRBV5-1 and TRBJ2-3, is KAGVTQTPRYLIKTRGQQVTLSCSPISGHRSVSWYQQTPGQGLQFLFEYFSETQRNKGNFPGRFSGRQFSNSRSEMNVSTLELGDSALYLCASSLGLAADTDTQYFGPGTRLTVL.

The chain uses TRBV15 and TRBJ2-3; 7 nucleotides line up with TRBD1. Germline-derived CDR1 and CDR2 are LNHNV and YYDKDF (reference sequence). This CDR3 has 16 residues. V shed 4 bases and J 2 bases; nucleotides not matched to a gene: 9. The CDR3 is CATSIEPGQNTDTQYF. DNA for the CDR3: TGTGCCACCAGCATCGAGCCGGGACAGAACACAGATACGCAGTATTTT.

V gene TRBV11-2 combines with J gene TRBJ1-3, with TRBD1 identical over 11 bases. Germline CDR1 is SGHAT and CDR2 is FQNNGV. Trimming removed 5 bases from V and 4 bases from J; junction bases left unmatched: 16. This CDR3 has 19 amino acids. The CDR3 DNA reads TGTGCCAGCAGCCGACAGAGGATCGGACAGGGGGCCCCCGGAAACACCATATATTTT. Translation: CASSRQRIGQGAPGNTIYF.

The chain employs TRBV5-1 and TRBJ2-2; 10 bases agree with TRBD2. After removal of 4 bases from V and 1 base from J, the junction contained 4 bases not matched to a gene. Germline assignment: CDR1 SGHRS and CDR2 YFSETQ. The CDR3 extends over 16 amino acids. The CDR3 protein is CASSVTSGKNTGELFF. The CDR3 nucleotides are TGCGCCAGCAGCGTAACTAGCGGGAAGAACACCGGGGAGCTGTTTTTT.

This clone was detected once. CDR3: CASSSRRTNTGELFF. CDR3 nucleotides: TGTGCCAGCTCGTCGCGGCGAACGAACACCGGGGAGCTGTTTTTT. The chain is built from TRBV5-4 and TRBJ2-2; D not certain. The V and J ends lost 7 bases and 0 bases respectively, with 13 bases between them. The germline CDR1 and CDR2 sequences are SGHNT and YYREEE (reference sequence). The CDR3 has 15 amino acids.

J is TRBJ2-1 and V is TRBV27; 9 nucleotides match TRBD1. Trimming cost V 6 bases and J 9 bases; bases outside gene matches: 3. In germline, CDR1 is MNHEY, CDR2 SMNVEV (reference sequence). This CDR3 is 12 amino acids long. CDR3 DNA sequence: TGTGCCAGCAGACCGGACAGGGGTGAGCAGTTCTTC. Residues: CASRPDRGEQFF.

This sequence joins TRBV4-2 and TRBJ1-6; the D gene is possibly TRBD1 (6 bases). Germline CDR1 reads LGHNA; CDR2 reads YNFKEQ. With 3 bases removed from V and 0 bases from J, the gap between germline ends came to 12 bases. The CDR3 covers 17 residues. Here the CDR3 DNA reads TGTGCCAGCAGCCACCGGGACATGAGCTCCTATAATTCACCCCTCCACTTT. Translating gives CASSHRDMSSYNSPLHF.

The chain couples TRBV5-5 to TRBJ2-7, with TRBD1 matching 11 bases. Trimming took 4 bases from V and 6 from J; bases not matched to a gene: 9. Germline values: CDR1 SGHKS, CDR2 YYEKEE (reference sequence). This CDR3 is 15 amino acids long. The CDR3 reads CASSRWDRGALEQYF. The CDR3 nucleotides read TGTGCCAGCAGCAGGTGGGACAGGGGGGCCCTCGAGCAGTACTTC.

The chain links TRBV5-4 to TRBJ2-7; D is possibly TRBD1 (6 bases). Trimming took 4 bases from V and 2 from J, leaving 13 bases between them. The CDR3 runs 14 residues. Germline loops: CDR1 SGHNT, CDR2 YYREEE (reference sequence). Here the CDR3 DNA reads TGTGCCAGCAGCAAGGGGGTCGGAACCTACGAGCAGTACTTC. Translated, it gives CASSKGVGTYEQYF. The full variable domain, in which reference TRBV5-4 and TRBJ2-7 provide the parts outside the CDR3, is ETGVTQSPTHLIKTRGQQVTLRCSSQSGHNTVSWYQQALGQGPQFIFQYYREEENGRGNFPPRFSGLQFPNYSSELNVNALELDDSALYLCASSKGVGTYEQYFGPGTRLTVT.

The chain links TRBV3-1 (or the pseudogene TRBV3-2) to TRBJ2-4, with unresolved D. The ends were cut back, 1 base at V and 5 bases at J, with 3 bases in the middle. This CDR3 is 12 amino acids long. The germline V gene encodes CDR1 LGHDT and CDR2 YNNKEL (reference sequence). The DNA for the CDR3 is TGTGCCAGCAGCCAAGGGCAAAACATTCAGTACTTC. It codes for CASSQGQNIQYF.